This T cell receptor beta chain was captured in a study of blood T cell repertoires in COVID-19. The wider study: COVID-19 samples collected from the United States, Italy and Spain covered acute and convalescent phases. Sources were T cells, B-cell-depleted T cells, or PBMCs; the material itself was cDNA or gDNA.

J lost 18 bases, V lost 6 bases, and 11 bases had no gene match. The CDR3 loop spans 13 amino acids. The germline CDR1 and CDR2 sequences are MNHEY and SVGAGI. Original methodology: Scientists estimated how many nucleated cells there were by amplifying reference gene primers. Assay used: immunoSEQ multiplex PCR; TCRdb lists only in-frame clones, some missing. V, J and clone size were drawn from that table, and D and trimming were deduced from the DNA. This table holds around 250,000 clones, about 80% found once. The sequenced sample was peripheral blood. The chain employs TRBV6-5 and TRBJ1-6, with 10 bases lining up with TRBD1. This receptor was obtained from a man over 45 with active or convalescent COVID-19. The CDR3 DNA reads TGTGCCAGCAGAGGGGACAGGGGCGGGCTCCCCCACTTT. This translates into CASRGDRGGLPHF.